These 26 T cell receptor beta chains share one sample of origin, sequenced in a study of blood T cell repertoires in COVID-19. The data were produced by immunoSEQ multiplex PCR, yet TCRdb's version contains in-frame clones alone and is incomplete. The sample contains about 240,000 clones, 70% to 90% of which appear only once. The specimen was peripheral blood. The receptor set was obtained from a man in his fifties or sixties with acute or convalescent COVID-19.

The V gene is TRBV29-1, the J gene TRBJ1-2, with 8 bases matching TRBD1. Trimming removed 7 bases from V and 2 bases from J; junction bases left unmatched: 3. This CDR3 spans 12 amino acids. Germline V gives CDR1 SQVTM, CDR2 ANQGSEA. The CDR3 DNA reads as TGCAGCGAGACAGGGGCCAACTATGGCTACACCTTC. Translation gives CSETGANYGYTF.

This chain joins TRBV7-8 and TRBJ1-1, with a tentative D call TRBD1 (5 bases). This CDR3 is built from 14 residues. The V and J ends lost 2 bases and 1 base respectively, with 8 bases between them. The germline V gene has CDR1 SGHVS and CDR2 FQNEAQ. The CDR3 sequence: CASSLRQPNTEAFF. Here the CDR3 DNA reads TGTGCCAGCAGCTTAAGACAGCCGAACACTGAAGCTTTCTTT.

J is TRBJ1-1 and V is TRBV28, with D possibly TRBD1 on 6 matching bases. CDR3 size: 13 residues. V lost 6 bases to trimming and J lost 4 bases, with 12 bases between them. In germline, CDR1 is MDHEN, CDR2 SYDVKM. CDR3 sequence reads: CASSHPRGTEAFF. The CDR3 DNA is TGTGCCAGCAGCCACCCCAGGGGCACTGAAGCTTTCTTT.

The chain couples TRBV11-2 to TRBJ2-7; 12 bases line up with TRBD2. Trimming at V came to 4 bases and at J to 2 bases, leaving 15 bases not matched to a gene. The V gene's germline CDR1 is SGHAT and CDR2 FQNNGV. The CDR3 is 19 residues long. CDR3 coding DNA: TGTGCCAGCAGCTCCTCGGGACTAGCGGGTTCACGGACGACCTACGAGCAGTACTTC. It yields the protein CASSSSGLAGSRTTYEQYF.

This chain joins TRBV7-9 and TRBJ2-6, with 10 bases fitting TRBD1. This CDR3 contains 19 residues. After removal of 5 bases from V and 2 bases from J, the junction contained 12 bases not matched to a gene. CDR1 is SEHNR and CDR2 is FQNEAQ in the germline V gene (reference sequence). The DNA for the CDR3 is TGTGCCAGCAGCCCTATAAGAGGGACAGGGGTTGCTGGGGCCAACGTCCTGACTTTC. This encodes CASSPIRGTGVAGANVLTF.

The CDR3 here is CASSSYDRVEQYF. CDR3 in DNA: TGTGCCAGCAGTTCCTACGACAGGGTCGAGCAGTACTTC. The chain has TRBV12-3 or TRBV12-4 and TRBJ2-7; TRBD1 matches 7 bases. This CDR3 is built from 13 residues. J gave up 6 bases and V 4 bases, and 6 bases lay outside the gene matches.

The chain has TRBV28 and TRBJ1-1; 7 bases line up with TRBD1. This CDR3 has 17 amino acids. V dropped 6 bases and J dropped 8; count of bases not matched to a gene: 21. Germline assignment: CDR1 MDHEN and CDR2 SYDVKM. The CDR3 nucleotides read TGTGCCAGCAGCCCAACCGGGACAGCCCCCGGTGGTGGAGAAGCTTTCTTT. It is translated as CASSPTGTAPGGGEAFF.

This sequence joins TRBV9 and TRBJ2-5; D is perhaps TRBD2 (6 bases). The CDR3 spans 14 residues. Per germline, CDR1 SGDLS and CDR2 YYNGEE. With 0 bases removed from V and 7 bases from J, the gap between germline ends came to 13 bases. The CDR3 DNA reads TGTGCCAGCAGCGTAGAGCCGGGAGTCGGGACCCAGTACTTC. Translating it yields CASSVEPGVGTQYF.

V and J are TRBV6-5 and TRBJ2-7; no clear D gene. V was pared by 6 bases and J by 4 bases, with 10 bases between. Looked up from germline, CDR1 is MNHEY and CDR2 is SVGAGI. The CDR3 loop spans 12 amino acids. In DNA form, the CDR3 reads TGTGCCAGCAGGGCCCTCGGGTACGAGCAGTACTTC. Its translation is CASRALGYEQYF.

This sequence joins TRBV20-1 and TRBJ2-3, with TRBD1 matching over 7 bases. The CDR3 is made up of 14 amino acids. Per the germline V gene, CDR1 is DFQATT and CDR2 is SNEGSKA (reference sequence). The V and J ends lost 3 bases and 5 bases, in that order; junction bases with no gene match: 8. This chain's CDR3 is CSASRAGGQDTQYF. The CDR3 coding sequence is TGCAGTGCTAGTCGCGCAGGGGGTCAAGATACGCAGTATTTT.

The chain couples TRBV24-1 to TRBJ1-4; D remains ambiguous. The germline V gene has CDR1 KGHDR and CDR2 SFDVKD. With 4 bases removed from V and 4 bases from J, the gap between germline ends came to 12 bases. The CDR3 runs to 15 residues. The CDR3 loop reads CATSEAPGRNEKLFF. CDR3 DNA: TGTGCCACCAGTGAGGCCCCAGGCCGTAATGAAAAACTGTTTTTT.

V usage is TRBV4-3 and J usage is TRBJ1-2, with D hard to call. Looked up from germline, CDR1 is LGHNA and CDR2 is YSLEER. CDR3 size: 13 residues. Trimming shortened V by 0 bases and J by 9 bases, and 11 bases separated the two germline ends. The CDR3 spells CASSQDFGSSYTF. CDR3 coding DNA: TGCGCCAGCAGCCAAGATTTTGGCAGTAGCTACACCTTC.

This chain links TRBV7-9 with TRBJ2-1; the D gene is possibly TRBD2 (6 bases). The germline V gene has CDR1 SEHNR and CDR2 FQNEAQ (reference sequence). Trimming shortened V by 4 bases and J by 3 bases, and 16 bases separated the two germline ends. The CDR3 covers 16 residues. The CDR3 nucleotides read TGTGCCAGCAGCTCAGGAGGGCGGGCCGTCTACAATGAGCAGTTCTTC. Translating it yields CASSSGGRAVYNEQFF.

The V call is TRBV19, the J call TRBJ2-3; the D is unclear. The CDR3 is made up of 12 amino acids. Between the trimmed V and J ends, which lost 6 bases and 8 bases, there was a span of 12 bases. Looked up from germline, CDR1 is LNHDA and CDR2 is SQIVND (reference sequence). As DNA, the CDR3 is TGTGCCAGTAGCAGTGGGCCAGGTACGCAGTATTTT. Translated: CASSSGPGTQYF.

The chain is built from TRBV5-4 and TRBJ2-7; possibly TRBD2 for D (7 bases). The CDR3 is 14 residues long. Trimming pared 6 bases from V and 4 bases from J, leaving 17 bases between. The germline CDR1 and CDR2 sequences are SGHNT and YYREEE (reference sequence). CDR3: CASTRRGASYEQYF. The CDR3 DNA reads as TGTGCCAGCACCCGTCGGGGGGCCTCGTACGAGCAGTACTTC.

This clone appeared a few times. V is TRBV10-3 and J is TRBJ2-7, with D unresolved. The CDR3 runs 14 residues. The germline V gene encodes CDR1 ENHRY and CDR2 SYGVKD. The V gene lost 2 bases and the J gene lost 2 bases, with 10 bases spanning the gap. CDR3 coding DNA: TGTGCCATCAGTGAGGTGGCAGGTCCCTACGAGCAGTACTTC. Translation gives CAISEVAGPYEQYF.

This chain links TRBV7-2 with TRBJ2-3; D is perhaps TRBD2 (5 bases). CDR1 and CDR2 from the germline V gene are SGHTA and FQGNSA. This CDR3 comprises 16 residues. Trimming took off 5 bases at V and 0 bases at J, with 15 bases between the two ends. CDR3 nucleotides: TGTGCCAGCAGCCCTTCGAGGGTACTTAGCACAGATACGCAGTATTTT. Encoded protein: CASSPSRVLSTDTQYF.

The chain is built from TRBV7-9 and TRBJ1-1; possible D gene TRBD1, 6 bases. With 1 base removed from V and 1 base from J, the gap between germline ends came to 7 bases. The CDR3 extends over 14 amino acids. Per the germline V gene, CDR1 is SEHNR and CDR2 is FQNEAQ (reference sequence). The CDR3 coding sequence is TGTGCCAGCAGCTTAGGGACAGCGAACACTGAAGCTTTCTTT. This gives the protein CASSLGTANTEAFF.

This chain's CDR3 is CASSDRGGTEAFF. The CDR3 bases are TGTGCCAGCAGCGACAGGGGGGGCACTGAAGCTTTCTTT. J is TRBJ1-1 and V is TRBV9, with 8 bases lining up with TRBD1. The V segment lost 3 bases and the J segment 4 bases; nucleotides outside the gene matches: 2. Germline V gene data show CDR1 as SGDLS and CDR2 as YYNGEE. The CDR3 length is 13 residues.

The chain recombines TRBV29-1 with TRBJ1-3; D is uncertain. V was clipped by 5 bases and J by 0 bases, with 11 bases between them. The germline CDR1 and CDR2 sequences are SQVTM and ANQGSEA. The CDR3 totals 14 residues. The CDR3 spells CSVTPGISGNTIYF. Here the CDR3 DNA reads TGCAGCGTTACCCCAGGAATCTCTGGAAACACCATATATTTT. Looking up the rest from reference TRBV29-1 and TRBJ1-3 gives the full variable domain: SAVISQKPSRDICQRGTSLTIQCQVDSQVTMMFWYRQQPGQSLTLIATANQGSEATYESGFVIDKFPISRPNLTFSTLTVSNMSPEDSSIYLCSVTPGISGNTIYFGEGSWLTVV.

The CDR3 sequence is CASSLRGQGGQHF. The DNA of the CDR3 is TGTGCCAGCAGCTTACGCGGACAGGGTGGCCAGCATTTT. The V gene is TRBV7-8, the J gene TRBJ1-5; 8 nucleotides agree with TRBD1. This CDR3 spans 13 amino acids. CDR1 is SGHVS and CDR2 is FQNEAQ in the germline V gene. V gave up 2 bases and J gave up 12 bases; unmatched junction bases: 6.

The rearrangement joins TRBV14 to TRBJ2-6; perhaps TRBD1 as D (6 bases). V lost 1 base, J lost 13 bases, and 11 bases lay in between. Germline CDR1 and CDR2: SGHDN and FVKESK. The CDR3 has 13 amino acids. The CDR3 here is CASSQVAGQVLTF. The CDR3 DNA sequence: TGTGCCAGCAGCCAAGTGGCAGGACAGGTCCTGACTTTC.

The chain carries TRBV5-1 and TRBJ1-2; TRBD1 is a possible D gene (6 bases). Germline loops: CDR1 SGHRS, CDR2 YFSETQ. The CDR3 consists of 15 residues. The V gene lost 0 bases and the J gene lost 0 bases, with 9 bases spanning the gap. The DNA of the CDR3 is TGCGCCAGCAGCTTGGGACAGGCTTCTAACTATGGCTACACCTTC. It yields the protein CASSLGQASNYGYTF.

V is TRBV7-9 and J is TRBJ2-7; no clear D gene. CDR3 length: 15 residues. V gave up 7 bases and J gave up 3 bases, with 19 bases separating them. Germline loops: CDR1 SEHNR, CDR2 FQNEAQ (reference sequence). This chain's CDR3 is CASTKVDIEHYEQYF. CDR3 coding DNA: TGTGCCAGCACCAAAGTAGACATTGAGCACTACGAGCAGTACTTC. The variable domain in full, with the rest retrieved from reference TRBV7-9 and TRBJ2-7, is DTGVSQNPRHKITKRGQNVTFRCDPISEHNRLYWYRQTLGQGPEFLTYFQNEAQLEKSRLLSDRFSAERPKGSFSTLEIQRTEQGDSAMYLCASTKVDIEHYEQYFGPGTRLTVT.

The V and J genes are TRBV27 and TRBJ1-3; weak D call: TRBD1 (5 bases). Between the trimmed V and J ends, which lost 2 bases and 0 bases, there was a span of 8 bases. This CDR3 comprises 15 residues. The germline V gene encodes CDR1 MNHEY and CDR2 SMNVEV (reference sequence). The CDR3 sequence is CASSLGANSGNTIYF. The CDR3 DNA follows: TGTGCCAGCAGTTTAGGGGCCAACTCTGGAAACACCATATATTTT.

The gene calls are TRBV9 and TRBJ2-1; a possible D gene is TRBD2 (5 bases). Germline-derived CDR1 and CDR2 are SGDLS and YYNGEE. With 4 bases removed from V and 0 bases from J, the gap between germline ends came to 14 bases. The CDR3 is 16 residues long. Here the CDR3 reads CASSPRAGHSYNEQFF. The CDR3 DNA is TGTGCCAGCAGCCCCCGGGCGGGCCACTCCTACAATGAGCAGTTCTTC. The full variable domain, its missing parts supplied by reference TRBV9 and TRBJ2-1, is DSGVTQTPKHLITATGQRVTLRCSPRSGDLSVYWYQQSLDQGLQFLIQYYNGEERAKGNILERFSAQQFPDLHSELNLSSLELGDSALYFCASSPRAGHSYNEQFFGPGTRLTVL.